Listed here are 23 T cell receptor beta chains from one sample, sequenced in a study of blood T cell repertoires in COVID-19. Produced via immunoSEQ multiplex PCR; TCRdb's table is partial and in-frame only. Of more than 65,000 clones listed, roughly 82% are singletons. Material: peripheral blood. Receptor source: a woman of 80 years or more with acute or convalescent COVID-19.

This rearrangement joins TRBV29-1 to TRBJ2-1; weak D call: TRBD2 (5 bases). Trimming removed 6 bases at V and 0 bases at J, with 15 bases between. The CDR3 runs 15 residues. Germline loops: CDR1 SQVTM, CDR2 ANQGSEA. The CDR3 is CSVFKGRLSYNEQFF. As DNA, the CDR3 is TGCAGCGTCTTTAAAGGGAGACTCTCCTACAATGAGCAGTTCTTC.

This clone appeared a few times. The CDR3 region is CASSEKTGNQPQHF. CDR3 coding DNA: TGTGCCAGCAGTGAAAAGACAGGGAATCAGCCCCAGCATTTT. V and J are TRBV2 and TRBJ1-5; 7 nucleotides align to TRBD1. CDR3 length: 14 amino acids. The V gene end was trimmed by 2 bases and the J gene end by 4 bases; junction bases not matched to a gene: 2. CDR1 is SNHLY and CDR2 is FYNNEI in the germline V gene.

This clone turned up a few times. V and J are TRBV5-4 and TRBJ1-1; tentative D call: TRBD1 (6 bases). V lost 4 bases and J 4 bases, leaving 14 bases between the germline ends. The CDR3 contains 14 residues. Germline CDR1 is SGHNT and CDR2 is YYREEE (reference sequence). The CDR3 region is CASSPKQGSTEAFF. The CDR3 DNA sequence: TGTGCCAGCAGCCCAAAGCAGGGGAGCACTGAAGCTTTCTTT.

The chain's CDR3 is CASSQSGGQGLTSGRAGDTQYF. CDR3 bases: TGCGCCAGCAGTCAATCTGGGGGACAGGGACTGACTAGCGGGAGGGCCGGAGATACGCAGTATTTT. This chain links TRBV23-1 with TRBJ2-3, with 14 bases aligning to TRBD2. TRBV23-1 is known as an ORF, though its function is uncertain. There are 22 residues in the CDR3. The trim removed 0 bases at V and 5 bases at J, leaving 19 bases unmatched.

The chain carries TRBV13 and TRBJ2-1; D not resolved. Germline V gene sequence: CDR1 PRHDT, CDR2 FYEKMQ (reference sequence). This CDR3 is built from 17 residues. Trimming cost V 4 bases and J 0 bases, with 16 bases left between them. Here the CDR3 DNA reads TGTGCCAGCAGCTCCCGACCTGCTCGGAGCTCCTACAATGAGCAGTTCTTC. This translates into CASSSRPARSSYNEQFF.

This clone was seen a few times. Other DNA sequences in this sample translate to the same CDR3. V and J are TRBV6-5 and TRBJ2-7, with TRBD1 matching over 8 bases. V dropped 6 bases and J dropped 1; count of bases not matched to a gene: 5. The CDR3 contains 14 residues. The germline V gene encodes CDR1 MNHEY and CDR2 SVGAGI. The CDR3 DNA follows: TGTGCCAGCAGCCACGGACAGGGTTCCTACGAGCAGTACTTC. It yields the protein CASSHGQGSYEQYF.

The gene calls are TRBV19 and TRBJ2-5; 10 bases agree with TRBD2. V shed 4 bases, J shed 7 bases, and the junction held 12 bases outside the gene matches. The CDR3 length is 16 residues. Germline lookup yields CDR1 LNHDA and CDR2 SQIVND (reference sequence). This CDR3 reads CASSNPSGRELATQYF. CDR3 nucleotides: TGTGCCAGTAGTAACCCTAGCGGGAGAGAATTGGCGACCCAGTACTTC. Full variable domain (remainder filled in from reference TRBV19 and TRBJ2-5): DGGITQSPKYLFRKEGQNVTLSCEQNLNHDAMYWYRQDPGQGLRLIYYSQIVNDFQKGDIAEGYSVSREKKESFPLTVTSAQKNPTAFYLCASSNPSGRELATQYFGPGTRLLVL.

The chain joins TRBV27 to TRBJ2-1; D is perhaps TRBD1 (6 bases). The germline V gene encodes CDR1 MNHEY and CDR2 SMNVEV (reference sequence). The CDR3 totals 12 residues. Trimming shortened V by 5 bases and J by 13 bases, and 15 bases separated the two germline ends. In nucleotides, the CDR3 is TGTGCCAGCAGTCCACTACAGGGTCGACAGTTCTTC. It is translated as CASSPLQGRQFF.

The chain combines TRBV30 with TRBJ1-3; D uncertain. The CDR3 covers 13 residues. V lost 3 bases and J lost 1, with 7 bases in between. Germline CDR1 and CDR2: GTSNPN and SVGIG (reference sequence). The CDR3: CAWSRLSGNTIYF. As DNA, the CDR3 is TGTGCCTGGAGCAGGTTATCTGGAAACACCATATATTTT.

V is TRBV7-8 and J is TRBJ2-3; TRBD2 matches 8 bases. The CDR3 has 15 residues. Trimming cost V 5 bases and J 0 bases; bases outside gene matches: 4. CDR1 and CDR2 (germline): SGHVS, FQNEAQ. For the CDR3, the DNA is TGTGCCAGCAGCGGATTAGCGGGGAGCACAGATACGCAGTATTTT. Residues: CASSGLAGSTDTQYF.

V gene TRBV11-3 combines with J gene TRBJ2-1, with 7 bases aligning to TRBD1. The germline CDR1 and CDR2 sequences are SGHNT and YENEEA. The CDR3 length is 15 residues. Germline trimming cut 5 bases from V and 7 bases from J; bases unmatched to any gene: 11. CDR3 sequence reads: CASSPRGQGRNEQFF. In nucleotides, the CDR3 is TGTGCCAGCAGCCCTAGGGGGCAGGGCAGAAATGAGCAGTTCTTC.

CDR3 loop: CASSPRTRSGYEQYF. The CDR3 region has the DNA TGTGCCAGCAGCCCCCGGACTAGGTCCGGGTACGAGCAGTACTTC. The J gene is TRBJ2-7, the V gene TRBV3-1 (or the pseudogene TRBV3-2), with 7 bases aligning to TRBD2. CDR1 is LGHDT, CDR2 YNNKEL, per germline (reference sequence). This CDR3 region has 15 residues. V lost 4 bases, J lost 4 bases, and 10 bases stayed unmatched.

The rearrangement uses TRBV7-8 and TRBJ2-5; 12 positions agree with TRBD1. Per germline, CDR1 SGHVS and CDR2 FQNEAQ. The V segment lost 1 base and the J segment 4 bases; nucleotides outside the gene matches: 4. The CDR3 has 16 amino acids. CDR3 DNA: TGTGCCAGCAGCTTAGGTGGGACAGGGGGCGGAGAGACCCAGTACTTC. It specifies CASSLGGTGGGETQYF.

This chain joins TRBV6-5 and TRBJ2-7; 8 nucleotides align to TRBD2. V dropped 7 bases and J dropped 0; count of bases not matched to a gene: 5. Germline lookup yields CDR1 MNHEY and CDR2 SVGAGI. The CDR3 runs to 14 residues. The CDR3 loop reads CASTPGGNSYEQYF. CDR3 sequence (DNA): TGTGCCAGCACCCCGGGGGGGAACTCCTACGAGCAGTACTTC.

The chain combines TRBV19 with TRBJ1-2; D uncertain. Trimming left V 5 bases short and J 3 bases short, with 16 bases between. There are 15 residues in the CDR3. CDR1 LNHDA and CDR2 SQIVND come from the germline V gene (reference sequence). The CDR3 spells CASSYRASRDYGYTF. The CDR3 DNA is TGTGCCAGTAGTTACCGGGCCTCGCGGGACTATGGCTACACCTTC.

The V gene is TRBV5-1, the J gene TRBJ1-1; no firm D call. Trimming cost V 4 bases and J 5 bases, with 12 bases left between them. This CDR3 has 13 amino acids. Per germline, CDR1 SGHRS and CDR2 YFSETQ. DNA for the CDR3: TGCGCCAGCAGCGGCGGGGTGGGGACTGAAGCTTTCTTT. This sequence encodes CASSGGVGTEAFF.

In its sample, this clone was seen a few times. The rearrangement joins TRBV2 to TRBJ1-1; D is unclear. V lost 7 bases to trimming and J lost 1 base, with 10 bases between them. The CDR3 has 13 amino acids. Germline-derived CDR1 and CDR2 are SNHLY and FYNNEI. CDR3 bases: TGTGCCAGCAAATCCGAGTCGAACACTGAAGCTTTCTTT. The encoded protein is CASKSESNTEAFF.

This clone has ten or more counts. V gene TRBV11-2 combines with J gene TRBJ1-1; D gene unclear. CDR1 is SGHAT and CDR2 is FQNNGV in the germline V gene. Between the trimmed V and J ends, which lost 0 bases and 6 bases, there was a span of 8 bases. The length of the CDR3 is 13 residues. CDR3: CASSLERLSEAFF. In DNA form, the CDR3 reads TGTGCCAGCAGCTTAGAGAGGTTGTCTGAAGCTTTCTTT.

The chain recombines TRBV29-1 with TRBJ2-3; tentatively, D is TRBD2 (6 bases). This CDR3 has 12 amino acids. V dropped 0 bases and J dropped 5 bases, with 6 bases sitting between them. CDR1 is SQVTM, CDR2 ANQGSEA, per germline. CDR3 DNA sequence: TGCAGCGTTGAAGAGGGGGGAGATACGCAGTATTTT. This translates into CSVEEGGDTQYF.

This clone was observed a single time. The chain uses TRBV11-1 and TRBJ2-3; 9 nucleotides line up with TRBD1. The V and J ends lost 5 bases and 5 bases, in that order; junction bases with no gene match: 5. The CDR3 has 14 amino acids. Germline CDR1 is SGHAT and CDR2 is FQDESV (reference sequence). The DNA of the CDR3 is TGTGCCAGCAGCGGACAGGGGTGGGGAGATACGCAGTATTTT. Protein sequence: CASSGQGWGDTQYF.

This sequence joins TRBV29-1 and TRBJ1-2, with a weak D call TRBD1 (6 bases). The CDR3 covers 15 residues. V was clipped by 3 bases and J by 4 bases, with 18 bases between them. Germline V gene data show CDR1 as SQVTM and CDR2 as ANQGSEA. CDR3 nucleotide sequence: TGCAGCGTTGATGGGAAAGACAGGACCATCTATGGCTACACCTTC. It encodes CSVDGKDRTIYGYTF.

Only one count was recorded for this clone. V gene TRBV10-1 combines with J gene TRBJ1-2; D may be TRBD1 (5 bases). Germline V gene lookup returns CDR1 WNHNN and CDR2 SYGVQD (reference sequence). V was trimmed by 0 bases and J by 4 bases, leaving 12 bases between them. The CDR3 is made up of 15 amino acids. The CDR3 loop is CASSESKWGTYGYTF. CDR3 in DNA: TGCGCCAGCAGTGAGTCGAAATGGGGCACCTATGGCTACACCTTC.

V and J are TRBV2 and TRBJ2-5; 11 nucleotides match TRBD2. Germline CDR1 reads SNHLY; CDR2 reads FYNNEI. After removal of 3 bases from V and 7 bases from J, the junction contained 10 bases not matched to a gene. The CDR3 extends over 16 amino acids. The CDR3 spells CASSEDSGRVQGTQYF. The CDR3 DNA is TGTGCCAGCAGTGAGGATAGCGGGAGGGTCCAGGGGACCCAGTACTTC. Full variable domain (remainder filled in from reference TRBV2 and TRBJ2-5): EPEVTQTPSHQVTQMGQEVILRCVPISNHLYFYWYRQILGQKVEFLVSFYNNEISEKSEIFDDQFSVERPDGSNFTLKIRSTKLEDSAMYFCASSEDSGRVQGTQYFGPGTRLLVL.